This T cell receptor beta chain is drawn from a study of blood T cell repertoires in COVID-19. Across the study: From the United States, Italy and Spain came samples of acute and convalescent COVID-19. Sources were T cells, B-cell-depleted T cells, or PBMCs; the material itself was cDNA or gDNA.

Authors' data handling: Estimates of nucleated cell counts were drawn from the amplification of reference gene primers. The data were produced by immunoSEQ multiplex PCR, yet TCRdb's version contains in-frame clones alone and is incomplete. Clonal size and the V and J genes are those of that table, whereas D and trimming came from the DNA. The sample has more than 85,000 clones; over 75% are singletons. The receptor was derived from a woman older than 75 with active or convalescent COVID-19. Sequencing was done on a sample of peripheral blood.

The CDR3 nucleotides read TGTCATGCGGGACGGGCGAACACTGAAGCTTTCTTT. This gives the protein CHAGRANTEAFF. The rearrangement joins TRBV30 to TRBJ1-1, with D maybe TRBD1 (5 bases). The CDR3 spans 12 residues. Germline V gene sequence: CDR1 GTSNPN, CDR2 SVGIG (reference sequence).